This entry features one T cell receptor (beta chain) sequence. It lacks a known antigen. Base quality data are lacking; no much larger clone is found one base away. The data belong to a study of blood T cell repertoires in COVID-19 (dated by TCRdb to between 2020 and 2021). For context, the study as a whole: The collaborator samples originated in the United States, Italy and Spain and spanned the acute and convalescent phases of COVID-19. The samples were drawn from two sources: the first 160 participants of the ongoing ImmuneRACE study, and 1,254 subjects contributed by 6 global collaborators. A de-identified subject ID, COVID-19 status, age in years and sex were almost always included in the sample metadata. The prospective study material was composed of cDNA or gDNA derived from T cells, B-cell-depleted T cells, or PBMCs. The repertoires were released in a freely available public database intended as a resource for research on the immune response to SARS-CoV-2. Where available, HLA class I and class II types were taken from metadata supplied by the sample provider and were not determined by assay-based typing. The dataset comprised deeply sampled blood TCRbeta repertoires from subjects exposed to, actively infected with, or recovered from COVID-19.

On the study overall, not on this receptor specifically: How much clinical and demographic metadata was included differed by source and by participant, and the metadata was provided uncurated.

In Seattle, one collaborating source enrolled patients while the infection was active and tracked those patients longitudinally over the course of disease. Each collaborating institution followed its own protocols to collect whole blood in K2EDTA tubes. For TCRbeta analysis, collaborator samples were shipped as frozen whole blood, as isolated PBMCs, or as DNA extracted from either sample type. The immunoSEQ Assay, a bias-controlled multiplex PCR, was used to amplify TCRbeta CDR3 regions from genomic DNA. Per the original workflow: Nucleated cell counts per sample were estimated from amplification of reference gene primers within the assay. To quantify the absolute abundance of each unique TCRbeta CDR3 rearrangement, sequence reads were collapsed and filtered. Productive Simpson clonality was computed per sample as the square root of Simpson's diversity index over productive rearrangements. TCRdb stores this immuneACCESS table with in-frame sequences only. Part of the clones is absent; in the studies checked, under half of the shortfall reflects unresolved V genes, and no reason is known for the rest. That table furnishes V, J and clone size, whereas the DNA furnished D and trimming. The sample table holds 310,000 or so clones, of which 87% were seen once. Around 10% of the sample belongs to the ten largest clones.

V lost 2 bases and J lost 11 bases; the stretch between them is 14 bases long. The CDR3, from cysteine to phenylalanine, totals 13 residues. Left in the record is the CDR3 DNA by itself, 39 bases read in frame from the first base. From a lookup of the germline V gene (reference sequence), CDR1 and CDR2 are LGHDT and YNNKEL. The specimen sequenced was peripheral blood. The chain couples TRBV3-1 (or the pseudogene TRBV3-2) to TRBJ2-3; 6 matching bases give a weak D call of TRBD2. This TCR was sampled from a man aged 25 to 40 with COVID-19, enrolled during active disease. CDR3 sequence: CASSQRTGGKQYF. In nucleotides, the sequence is TGTGCCAGCAGCCAACGTACTGGAGGGAAGCAGTATTTT.